Below are 19 T cell receptor beta chains sequenced from a single sample in a study of control samples from healthy donors and cancer patients. TCRdb keeps only in-frame clones here, not all; method: immunoSEQ multiplex PCR. The sample has some 140,000 clones; more than 90% are singletons. The sample comprised blood. These receptors came from a man aged 25 to 45 in good health.

The chain carries TRBV6-5 and TRBJ2-3, with D perhaps matching TRBD2 (6 bases). V lost 6 bases to trimming and J lost 0 bases, with 13 bases between them. CDR3 size: 15 residues. Germline lookup yields CDR1 MNHEY and CDR2 SVGAGI. In DNA, the CDR3 is TGTGCCAGCAGATACGGCGGGGTGAGCACAGATACGCAGTATTTT. Amino acids: CASRYGGVSTDTQYF.

The chain employs TRBV7-9 and TRBJ1-1; D may be TRBD1 (5 bases). Germline V CDR1 and CDR2: SEHNR, FQNEAQ (reference sequence). The CDR3 is 14 residues long. V lost 0 bases to trimming and J lost 3 bases, with 8 bases between them. This CDR3 reads CASSLAVRDTEAFF. The CDR3 bases are TGTGCCAGCAGCTTAGCCGTCAGGGACACTGAAGCTTTCTTT.

This chain joins TRBV18 and TRBJ2-1, with unresolved D. Between the trimmed V and J ends, which lost 2 bases and 10 bases, there was a span of 6 bases. The CDR3 length is 11 residues. Germline V lookup: CDR1 KGHSH, CDR2 LQKENI. The CDR3 region is CASSPFTEQFF. CDR3 sequence (DNA): TGTGCCAGCTCACCATTCACGGAGCAGTTCTTC.

The chain uses TRBV7-2 and TRBJ1-6; D is ambiguous. This CDR3 region has 18 residues. The germline V and J ends were trimmed by 2 bases and 0 bases, with 14 bases remaining between them. Germline CDR1 and CDR2: SGHTA and FQGNSA. The DNA for the CDR3 is TGTGCCAGCAGCTTATGGGGAAAAGTGAGCTCCTATAATTCACCCCTCCACTTT. It codes for CASSLWGKVSSYNSPLHF.

This chain joins TRBV5-1 and TRBJ2-1, with TRBD2 identical over 8 bases. CDR3 length: 16 residues. Germline lookup yields CDR1 SGHRS and CDR2 YFSETQ. V gave up 2 bases and J gave up 1 base; unmatched junction bases: 5. CDR3 region: CASSFYLAGSYNEQFF. DNA of the CDR3: TGCGCCAGCAGCTTTTATTTAGCGGGATCCTACAATGAGCAGTTCTTC.

The table lists this clone with a few counts. The chain is built from TRBV4-3 and TRBJ1-3; D unclear. CDR3 size: 14 residues. The germline V gene encodes CDR1 LGHNA and CDR2 YSLEER. V lost 0 bases, J lost 4 bases, and 7 bases lay in between. The CDR3 protein is CASSQDTRGNTIYF. Written as DNA, the CDR3 is TGCGCCAGCAGCCAAGATACAAGGGGAAACACCATATATTTT.

The V call is TRBV27, the J call TRBJ1-2; possibly TRBD1 for D (5 bases). This CDR3 is 12 amino acids long. Trimming stripped 3 bases from V and 7 bases from J, with 9 bases between. Germline CDR1 MNHEY, CDR2 SMNVEV (reference sequence). The CDR3 protein is CASSFRGSGYTF. For the CDR3, the DNA is TGTGCCAGCAGTTTTCGGGGGAGTGGCTACACCTTC.

This chain connects TRBV28 to TRBJ2-1, with a tentative D call TRBD1 (5 bases). Germline loops: CDR1 MDHEN, CDR2 SYDVKM. The CDR3 spans 12 residues. V dropped 7 bases and J dropped 10 bases, with 14 bases sitting between them. The CDR3 region has the DNA TGTGCCAGCACCCTGGGGCCAGGGGAGCAGTTCTTC. Translating it yields CASTLGPGEQFF.

V gene TRBV5-1 combines with J gene TRBJ1-5; the D gene is possibly TRBD1 (6 bases). This CDR3 has 15 amino acids. Trimming left V 5 bases short and J 4 bases short, with 16 bases between. Germline V gene data show CDR1 as SGHRS and CDR2 as YFSETQ. The CDR3 loop is CASSPEGVGNQPQHF. The CDR3 DNA follows: TGCGCCAGCAGTCCCGAGGGGGTAGGGAATCAGCCCCAGCATTTT.

The V call is TRBV5-6, the J call TRBJ1-4; 10 positions match TRBD1. This CDR3 contains 16 residues. The V gene end was trimmed by 3 bases and the J gene end by 4 bases; junction bases not matched to a gene: 6. Germline V CDR1 and CDR2: SGHDT, YYEEEE. In DNA form, the CDR3 reads TGTGCCAGCAGCTCAACAGGGACAGGGGTTAATGAAAAACTGTTTTTT. Translation: CASSSTGTGVNEKLFF.

A word on this clone: Other nucleotide sequences in the sample specify the same CDR3. V gene TRBV12-3 or TRBV12-4 combines with J gene TRBJ2-7, with 8 bases aligning to TRBD1. V lost 2 bases, J lost 3 bases, and 0 bases stayed unmatched. The CDR3 length is 13 residues. CDR3 DNA sequence: TGTGCCAGCAGTTTAACAGGGGGCTACGAGCAGTACTTC. Translating gives CASSLTGGYEQYF.

The CDR3 region has the DNA TGTGCCAGCAGCTTGGTAGGCAGGGTATATGGCAATCAGCCCCAGCATTTT. Protein: CASSLVGRVYGNQPQHF. The chain joins TRBV5-8 to TRBJ1-5; D is perhaps TRBD1 (5 bases). The germline V gene encodes CDR1 SGHTS and CDR2 YDEGEE. Between the trimmed V and J ends, which lost 0 bases and 2 bases, there was a span of 15 bases. The length of the CDR3 is 17 residues.

The J gene is TRBJ2-1, the V gene TRBV19, with D perhaps TRBD1 (7 bases). Trimming stripped 8 bases from V and 0 bases from J, with 20 bases between. Germline V gene data show CDR1 as LNHDA and CDR2 as SQIVND (reference sequence). The CDR3 length is 17 residues. The CDR3 DNA sequence: TGTGCCAGTTCACAGGGGCGGGGAAGGATCTCCTACAATGAGCAGTTCTTC. Its protein is CASSQGRGRISYNEQFF.

Comment on this clone: Distinct nucleotide sequences in the sample also encode this CDR3. The chain uses TRBV7-2 and TRBJ2-1; no definite D call. Germline values: CDR1 SGHTA, CDR2 FQGNSA. The CDR3 loop spans 12 amino acids. V dropped 1 base and J dropped 3 bases, with 1 base sitting between them. This CDR3 is CASSLGYNEQFF. DNA for the CDR3: TGTGCCAGCAGCTTAGGCTACAATGAGCAGTTCTTC.

The rearrangement joins TRBV7-8 to TRBJ1-3; no definite D call. Per the germline V gene, CDR1 is SGHVS and CDR2 is FQNEAQ. Trimming stripped 4 bases from V and 4 bases from J, with 20 bases between. The CDR3 has 17 amino acids. CDR3: CASSSSRGRWMGNTIYF. DNA for the CDR3: TGTGCCAGCAGCTCGAGTCGGGGAAGGTGGATGGGAAACACCATATATTTT.

V gene TRBV6-5 combines with J gene TRBJ1-4, with D maybe TRBD1 (5 bases). The CDR3 contains 14 residues. Per the germline V gene, CDR1 is MNHEY and CDR2 is SVGAGI. Trimming shortened V by 6 bases and J by 5 bases, and 13 bases separated the two germline ends. CDR3 DNA sequence: TGTGCCAGCAGCGGTACACGGACAAATGAAAAACTGTTTTTT. Amino acids: CASSGTRTNEKLFF.

The V and J genes are TRBV23-1 and TRBJ2-3; D not resolved. TRBV23-1 carries the ORF label, with uncertain function. V lost 1 base, J lost 2 bases, and 13 bases lay in between. The CDR3 has 16 amino acids. CDR3 loop: CASSQYNGSPTDTQYF. Written as DNA, the CDR3 is TGCGCCAGCAGTCAATACAACGGGTCGCCCACAGATACGCAGTATTTT.

This chain joins TRBV19 and TRBJ2-7; D unclear. CDR3 size: 14 residues. Germline V gene data show CDR1 as LNHDA and CDR2 as SQIVND (reference sequence). The V end was cut by 5 bases, the J end by 2 bases, with 13 bases between. The DNA of the CDR3 is TGTGCCAGTAGTCGGTCTAGTGGAGCCTACGAGCAGTACTTC. Translating gives CASSRSSGAYEQYF.

J is TRBJ1-5 and V is TRBV4-2; D perhaps matches TRBD1 (6 bases). Germline V gives CDR1 LGHNA, CDR2 YNFKEQ. The V gene lost 4 bases and the J gene lost 7 bases, with 17 bases spanning the gap. The CDR3 is 15 residues long. CDR3 loop: CASSRVGGGLQPQHF. The CDR3 region has the DNA TGTGCCAGCAGCCGCGTTGGCGGGGGGCTGCAGCCCCAGCATTTT.